The present T cell receptor beta chain was sequenced within a study of cytomegalovirus exposure and HLA in healthy donors. Findings and caveats of the study: Donors belonging to an Asian-associated ancestry cluster reportedly showed fewer N-insertions in productive TCRs than the 666-donor mean, according to what a later analysis found.

This clone came up once. The antigen is not known. PCR primers comprised 60 Vbeta and 13 Jbeta primers. This table comes from immunoSEQ multiplex PCR, and its TCRdb copy is limited to in-frame clones, with some not included. The sample records over 65,000 clones, approximately 80% being singletons. The CDR3 is made up of 17 amino acids. V gave up 1 base and J gave up 8 bases, with 23 bases separating them. Germline assignment: CDR1 LNHNV and CDR2 YYDKDF (reference sequence). The sample was PBMCs. This receptor was taken from a woman aged 25 to 39 in good health and CMV-seronegative. The chain carries TRBV15 and TRBJ1-2; D may be TRBD1 (5 bases). As DNA, the CDR3 is TGTGCCACCAGCAGAGGGGGGGAAAATTCGTTGATTAGGGGCTACACCTTC. It specifies CATSRGGENSLIRGYTF.